What follows are 14 T cell receptor beta chains derived from one specimen sequenced in a study of blood T cell repertoires in COVID-19. Assay: immunoSEQ multiplex PCR; the TCRdb copy retains only in-frame clones and omits some. The data contain 88,000 or so clones, about 88% of them singletons. The sample consisted of peripheral blood. The receptors stem from a man aged 55 to 69 with acute or convalescent COVID-19.

The rearrangement joins TRBV5-1 to TRBJ2-1, with 9 bases fitting TRBD1. V was pared by 0 bases and J by 9 bases, with 7 bases of the junction left unmatched. This CDR3 is 15 amino acids long. From germline, CDR1 is SGHRS and CDR2 YFSETQ. CDR3 region: CASSLDGTGFGEQFF. In DNA form, the CDR3 reads TGCGCCAGCAGCTTGGACGGGACAGGGTTTGGTGAGCAGTTCTTC.

This clone is a singleton in its sample. CDR3: CASSGGTSREQFF. The CDR3 DNA sequence: TGTGCCAGCAGTGGCGGGACTAGCCGTGAGCAGTTCTTC. The rearrangement links TRBV2 to TRBJ2-1, with 9 bases that match TRBD2. The CDR3 is 13 residues long. J lost 9 bases, V lost 4 bases, and 4 bases had no gene match. Germline V gene sequence: CDR1 SNHLY, CDR2 FYNNEI.

This clone was counted a single time. The chain combines TRBV30 with TRBJ2-5; 9 bases are a match to TRBD2. Per germline, CDR1 GTSNPN and CDR2 SVGIG (reference sequence). CDR3 length equals 14 residues. Unmatched junction bases numbered 8, after V lost 2 bases and J lost 7 bases. The CDR3 here is CAWSPIAGVGTQYF. DNA of the CDR3: TGTGCCTGGAGTCCGATAGCGGGGGTTGGGACCCAGTACTTC.

The chain carries TRBV10-3 and TRBJ2-7; the match to TRBD2 covers 12 bases. The CDR3 spans 14 residues. Germline loops: CDR1 ENHRY, CDR2 SYGVKD. V dropped 10 bases and J dropped 2; count of bases not matched to a gene: 6. The CDR3 DNA is TGTGCCACTAAGGGACTAGCGGGTCCCTACGAGCAGTACTTC. Protein sequence: CATKGLAGPYEQYF.

A few counts support this clone. The chain couples TRBV5-1 to TRBJ2-7, with 13 bases matching TRBD2. The V and J ends lost 4 bases and 1 base, in that order; junction bases with no gene match: 2. The CDR3 sequence is 15 residues long. Per germline, CDR1 SGHRS and CDR2 YFSETQ. CDR3 DNA: TGCGCCAGCAGCAGGGGACTAGCGGGGTCCTACGAGCAGTACTTC. This encodes CASSRGLAGSYEQYF.

The J gene is TRBJ1-1, the V gene TRBV27, with D possibly being TRBD1 (5 bases). Looked up from germline, CDR1 is MNHEY and CDR2 is SMNVEV (reference sequence). Trimming removed 2 bases at V and 11 bases at J, with 15 bases between. This CDR3 is built from 13 residues. The CDR3 loop reads CASSLGGTPNAFF. The CDR3 DNA is TGTGCCAGCAGTTTAGGAGGGACCCCGAATGCTTTCTTT.

The V gene is TRBV14, the J gene TRBJ1-1; 7 positions match TRBD1. The germline CDR1 and CDR2 sequences are SGHDN and FVKESK. V trimming: 1 base; J trimming: 0 bases; junction bases outside the gene matches: 8. The CDR3 length is 17 residues. CDR3 in amino acids: CASSQAFWTGMNTEAFF. CDR3 DNA: TGTGCCAGCAGCCAAGCTTTTTGGACAGGTATGAACACTGAAGCTTTCTTT.

The V call is TRBV2, the J call TRBJ1-2; D uncertain. The CDR3 loop spans 15 amino acids. V was pared by 2 bases and J by 4 bases, with 14 bases between. Germline V CDR1 and CDR2: SNHLY, FYNNEI. In nucleotides, the CDR3 is TGTGCCAGCAGTGAATCCCAACACCAATTCTATGGCTACACCTTC. Its protein is CASSESQHQFYGYTF.

This chain uses TRBV6-6 with TRBJ2-6; no reliable D call. Germline CDR1 and CDR2: MNHNY and SVGAGI (reference sequence). The CDR3 has 15 amino acids. Trimming removed 0 bases from V and 2 bases from J, with 5 bases in between. CDR3 region: CASSYSPAGANVLTF. The CDR3 region has the DNA TGTGCCAGCAGTTACTCGCCGGCTGGGGCCAACGTCCTGACTTTC.

V and J are TRBV4-3 and TRBJ1-2, with D uncertain. The CDR3 loop spans 14 amino acids. Germline-derived CDR1 and CDR2 are LGHNA and YSLEER. Between the trimmed V and J ends, which lost 0 bases and 6 bases, there was a span of 11 bases. CDR3 DNA: TGCGCCAGCAGCCAAGACAGAGGTTTTGATGGCTACACCTTC. The encoded protein is CASSQDRGFDGYTF.

The chain carries TRBV19 and TRBJ1-1; 8 nucleotides line up with TRBD1. The germline CDR1 and CDR2 sequences are LNHDA and SQIVND (reference sequence). With 1 base clipped from V and 4 bases from J, the junction kept 2 bases outside the gene matches. CDR3 length: 14 residues. CDR3 protein: CASSIATGGTEAFF. In DNA form, the CDR3 reads TGTGCCAGTAGTATAGCAACAGGGGGCACTGAAGCTTTCTTT.

This rearrangement joins TRBV11-2 to TRBJ2-1; tentative D call: TRBD1 (5 bases). V lost 2 bases and J lost 7, with 12 bases in between. Germline CDR1 is SGHAT and CDR2 is FQNNGV. CDR3 length equals 14 residues. The CDR3 protein is CASSLIRGPNEQFF. CDR3 sequence (DNA): TGTGCCAGCAGCTTAATTAGGGGCCCTAATGAGCAGTTCTTC.

V is TRBV7-8 and J is TRBJ1-1, with 11 nucleotides matching TRBD1. The V segment lost 2 bases and the J segment 4 bases; nucleotides outside the gene matches: 9. Germline V gives CDR1 SGHVS, CDR2 FQNEAQ. The CDR3 runs to 17 residues. CDR3 sequence: CASSLKGQGARSTEAFF. In DNA form, the CDR3 reads TGTGCCAGCAGCTTAAAAGGACAGGGGGCGCGGAGCACTGAAGCTTTCTTT.

The V call is TRBV5-1, the J call TRBJ1-5; D perhaps matches TRBD1 (5 bases). Per the germline V gene, CDR1 is SGHRS and CDR2 is YFSETQ. V lost 4 bases and J 6 bases, leaving 17 bases between the germline ends. The CDR3 loop spans 15 amino acids. For the CDR3, the DNA is TGCGCCAGCAGCAAAGAAGGGGCAAACGGTCAGCCCCAGCATTTT. It encodes CASSKEGANGQPQHF. Full variable domain (missing parts from reference TRBV5-1 and TRBJ1-5): KAGVTQTPRYLIKTRGQQVTLSCSPISGHRSVSWYQQTPGQGLQFLFEYFSETQRNKGNFPGRFSGRQFSNSRSEMNVSTLELGDSALYLCASSKEGANGQPQHFGDGTRLSIL.